Below are 32 T cell receptor beta chains sequenced from a single sample in a study of cytomegalovirus exposure and HLA in healthy donors. Profiled with immunoSEQ multiplex PCR; TCRdb holds only in-frame clones, not every one. The repertoire includes 150,000 to 250,000 clones, about 79% of them detected once, and around 15% sits in the top ten. The sample was PBMCs. These receptors all come from a woman aged 25 to 39 in good health and CMV-seropositive.

The chain carries TRBV12-5 and TRBJ1-1, with D possibly matching TRBD1 (5 bases). Per germline, CDR1 LGHNT and CDR2 FRNRAP. V dropped 5 bases and J dropped 0 bases, with 13 bases sitting between them. The CDR3 loop spans 15 amino acids. The CDR3 loop reads CASGPPLDMNTEAFF. The CDR3 DNA is TGTGCTAGTGGTCCTCCCCTGGACATGAACACTGAAGCTTTCTTT.

This sequence joins TRBV29-1 and TRBJ2-3; D is uncertain. Germline CDR1 and CDR2: SQVTM and ANQGSEA. The CDR3 spans 14 residues. Trimming took off 5 bases at V and 7 bases at J, with 19 bases between the two ends. CDR3 coding DNA: TGCAGCGTTCTATCCGAACGACAATTTAATACGCAGTATTTT. This sequence encodes CSVLSERQFNTQYF.

V and J are TRBV18 and TRBJ1-5, with D unclear. The germline V gene encodes CDR1 KGHSH and CDR2 LQKENI. The CDR3 sequence is 12 residues long. V was pared by 5 bases and J by 4 bases, with 6 bases between. CDR3 nucleotide sequence: TGTGCCAGCTCAATACAGAATCAGCCCCAGCATTTT. The encoded protein is CASSIQNQPQHF.

The chain couples TRBV5-1 to TRBJ1-1; D is uncertain. The CDR3 sequence is 13 residues long. The V end lost 2 bases, the J end lost 4 bases, and 9 bases lay between the germline ends. Per germline, CDR1 SGHRS and CDR2 YFSETQ. CDR3 loop: CASSFTGSTEAFF. The DNA for the CDR3 is TGCGCCAGCAGCTTTACGGGTTCCACTGAAGCTTTCTTT.

Only one count was recorded for this clone. The chain recombines TRBV29-1 with TRBJ2-3; the match to TRBD2 covers 7 bases. V trimming: 4 bases; J trimming: 4 bases; junction bases outside the gene matches: 5. The CDR3 length is 13 residues. CDR1 is SQVTM, CDR2 ANQGSEA, per germline. For the CDR3, the DNA is TGCAGCGTTGGGGCGGGAGTTCCAGATACGCAGTATTTT. Translated: CSVGAGVPDTQYF.

The chain uses TRBV2 and TRBJ2-5, with TRBD1 as a possible D gene (5 bases). The CDR3 spans 14 residues. Germline lookup yields CDR1 SNHLY and CDR2 FYNNEI. The V end was cut by 4 bases, the J end by 1 base, with 10 bases between. DNA of the CDR3: TGTGCCAGCAGTGTACAGGCGCCCCAAGAGACCCAGTACTTC. Translating gives CASSVQAPQETQYF.

The chain recombines TRBV18 with TRBJ2-7; possible D gene TRBD1, 6 bases. Germline V lookup: CDR1 KGHSH, CDR2 LQKENI. Trimming stripped 4 bases from V and 0 bases from J, with 16 bases between. This CDR3 is 16 amino acids long. The CDR3 region is CASSLMTGSSSYEQYF. The CDR3 coding sequence is TGTGCCAGCTCACTAATGACAGGCTCAAGCTCCTACGAGCAGTACTTC. Using reference TRBV18 and TRBJ2-7 for the parts outside the CDR3, the full variable domain is NAGVMQNPRHLVRRRGQEARLRCSPMKGHSHVYWYRQLPEEGLKFMVYLQKENIIDESGMPKERFSAEFPKEGPSILRIQQVVRGDSAAYFCASSLMTGSSSYEQYFGPGTRLTVT.

The J gene is TRBJ1-2, the V gene TRBV6-5, with 9 bases lining up with TRBD1. The CDR3 runs to 14 residues. The junction had 6 bases not matched to a gene; V was cut back by 6 bases and J by 4 bases. The germline V gene has CDR1 MNHEY and CDR2 SVGAGI. The CDR3 region is CASRAGTGSYGYTF. CDR3 coding DNA: TGTGCCAGCAGGGCCGGGACAGGGTCCTATGGCTACACCTTC.

This chain uses TRBV14 with TRBJ2-2; TRBD2 aligns across 9 bases. The CDR3 is 15 amino acids. V dropped 4 bases and J dropped 6; count of bases not matched to a gene: 6. The germline V gene encodes CDR1 SGHDN and CDR2 FVKESK. The CDR3 here is CASSRLAVLPGELFF. CDR3 coding DNA: TGTGCCAGCAGCCGACTAGCGGTATTACCCGGGGAGCTGTTTTTT.

This clone was seen a handful of times. This chain uses TRBV19 with TRBJ1-5; 9 bases align to TRBD1. Germline V gives CDR1 LNHDA, CDR2 SQIVND (reference sequence). The junction had 10 bases not matched to a gene; V was cut back by 6 bases and J by 7 bases. This CDR3 is 15 amino acids long. CDR3 sequence (DNA): TGTGCCAGTAGGCTACAGGGGGCGATGAGGCAGCCCCAGCATTTT. It specifies CASRLQGAMRQPQHF.

J is TRBJ1-1 and V is TRBV5-1, with D uncertain. The germline CDR1 and CDR2 sequences are SGHRS and YFSETQ. The CDR3 extends over 17 amino acids. Trimming took 0 bases from V and 1 from J, leaving 16 bases between them. CDR3 in DNA: TGCGCCAGCAGCTTGGCCGGACGGGGAGTGGGGAACACTGAAGCTTTCTTT. Amino acid sequence: CASSLAGRGVGNTEAFF.

The rearrangement uses TRBV6-6 and TRBJ2-2; 7 bases match TRBD1. This CDR3 is built from 14 residues. The V gene end was trimmed by 8 bases and the J gene end by 2 bases; junction bases not matched to a gene: 5. Germline V lookup: CDR1 MNHNY, CDR2 SVGAGI (reference sequence). CDR3 loop: CASVRDRNTGELFF. CDR3 in DNA: TGTGCCAGCGTCCGGGACAGAAACACCGGGGAGCTGTTTTTT.

CDR3 amino acids: CASRQGGEKLFF. CDR3 bases: TGCGCCAGCAGGCAGGGGGGCGAAAAACTGTTTTTT. V usage is TRBV5-1 and J usage is TRBJ1-4; 7 bases line up with TRBD1. This CDR3 spans 12 amino acids. J was trimmed by 8 bases and V by 5 bases; bases with no gene match: 3. The germline CDR1 and CDR2 sequences are SGHRS and YFSETQ.

This rearrangement joins TRBV19 to TRBJ1-1, with 7 bases that match TRBD1. CDR3 size: 15 residues. The junction had 10 bases not matched to a gene; V was cut back by 5 bases and J by 4 bases. The germline V gene has CDR1 LNHDA and CDR2 SQIVND (reference sequence). This CDR3 reads CASSSTGEAGTEAFF. In DNA, the CDR3 is TGTGCCAGTAGTTCCACAGGGGAGGCGGGCACTGAAGCTTTCTTT. The full variable domain, completed using reference TRBV19 and TRBJ1-1, is DGGITQSPKYLFRKEGQNVTLSCEQNLNHDAMYWYRQDPGQGLRLIYYSQIVNDFQKGDIAEGYSVSREKKESFPLTVTSAQKNPTAFYLCASSSTGEAGTEAFFGQGTRLTVV.

The gene calls are TRBV4-1 and TRBJ2-5; possible D gene TRBD1, 6 bases. Germline V gene lookup returns CDR1 MGHRA and CDR2 YSYEKL. V was shortened by 4 bases and J by 4 bases, with 19 bases between the two germline ends. The CDR3 is 16 residues long. CDR3 loop: CASSRNPGHTAETQYF. The CDR3 DNA reads as TGCGCCAGCAGCCGTAATCCGGGACACACTGCAGAGACCCAGTACTTC.

The genes are TRBV29-1 and TRBJ1-2; D is uncertain. The CDR3 extends over 13 amino acids. CDR1 is SQVTM and CDR2 is ANQGSEA in the germline V gene. With 2 bases removed from V and 2 bases from J, the gap between germline ends came to 9 bases. The CDR3, as DNA: TGCAGCGTTGAACAGCCGGGGAACTATGGCTACACCTTC. The encoded protein is CSVEQPGNYGYTF.

The chain is built from TRBV30 and TRBJ2-2; possibly TRBD1 for D (6 bases). V shed 5 bases and J shed 2 bases, with 9 bases lying between them. The CDR3 runs to 13 residues. CDR1 and CDR2 from the germline V gene are GTSNPN and SVGIG (reference sequence). The CDR3 protein is CAWADRNTGELFF. Written as DNA, the CDR3 is TGTGCCTGGGCGGACAGAAACACCGGGGAGCTGTTTTTT.

The chain has TRBV7-9 and TRBJ2-1; TRBD2 matches 7 bases. This CDR3 has 17 amino acids. J lost 5 bases, V lost 1 base, and 11 bases had no gene match. Germline CDR1 SEHNR, CDR2 FQNEAQ (reference sequence). The CDR3 coding sequence is TGTGCCAGCAGCTTAGGATCGGGAGGAGGCCCCCACAATGAGCAGTTCTTC. Protein sequence: CASSLGSGGGPHNEQFF.

V usage is TRBV5-1 and J usage is TRBJ2-4, with D maybe TRBD2 (5 bases). Germline V gene sequence: CDR1 SGHRS, CDR2 YFSETQ. The CDR3 is 15 amino acids. The germline V and J ends were trimmed by 1 base and 8 bases, with 16 bases remaining between them. The CDR3 loop reads CASSLSAPGRDIQYF. In DNA form, the CDR3 reads TGCGCCAGCAGCTTGTCGGCTCCCGGGCGGGACATTCAGTACTTC. Variable domain in full (rest from reference TRBV5-1 and TRBJ2-4): KAGVTQTPRYLIKTRGQQVTLSCSPISGHRSVSWYQQTPGQGLQFLFEYFSETQRNKGNFPGRFSGRQFSNSRSEMNVSTLELGDSALYLCASSLSAPGRDIQYFGAGTRLSVL.

V and J are TRBV14 and TRBJ2-1, with 8 bases aligning to TRBD1. CDR1 SGHDN and CDR2 FVKESK come from the germline V gene. Trimming cost V 4 bases and J 8 bases; bases outside gene matches: 13. The CDR3 consists of 16 residues. The CDR3 nucleotides are TGTGCCAGCAGCCGCCTAGGGACAGGTAATATAGATGAGCAGTTCTTC. Its translation is CASSRLGTGNIDEQFF.

Regarding this clone: This CDR3 is also generated by other DNA sequences in the sample. The chain is built from TRBV28 and TRBJ2-1; 10 nucleotides align to TRBD2. CDR3 size: 13 residues. V was pared by 7 bases and J by 7 bases, with 4 bases of the junction left unmatched. The germline V gene has CDR1 MDHEN and CDR2 SYDVKM. For the CDR3, the DNA is TGTGCCAGCACACGACTAGCGGGTAATGAGCAGTTCTTC. This gives the protein CASTRLAGNEQFF.

This sequence joins TRBV29-1 and TRBJ1-3; D might be TRBD1 (6 bases). With 3 bases removed from V and 2 bases from J, the gap between germline ends came to 8 bases. Germline assignment: CDR1 SQVTM and CDR2 ANQGSEA. The CDR3 consists of 13 residues. Here the CDR3 reads CSVEGAAGNTIYF. In DNA, the CDR3 is TGCAGCGTTGAGGGGGCAGCTGGAAACACCATATATTTT.

Here the CDR3 reads CASSTTGTGKTYEQYF. The CDR3 nucleotides read TGTGCCAGCAGTACTACCGGGACTGGGAAGACCTACGAGCAGTACTTC. The V gene is TRBV28, the J gene TRBJ2-7; perhaps TRBD2 as D (6 bases). CDR1 and CDR2 (germline): MDHEN, SYDVKM. The CDR3 totals 16 residues. Between the trimmed V and J ends, which lost 5 bases and 2 bases, there was a span of 19 bases.

This clone came up once. The chain employs TRBV27 and TRBJ1-3; unclear D gene. This CDR3 has 15 residues. V dropped 6 bases and J dropped 0 bases, with 12 bases sitting between them. CDR1 and CDR2 from the germline V gene are MNHEY and SMNVEV (reference sequence). DNA of the CDR3: TGTGCCAGCAGCGTCAACTCCAACTCTGGAAACACCATATATTTT. Translation gives CASSVNSNSGNTIYF.

CDR3 residues: CASSSGGAATEAFF. The CDR3 bases are TGTGCCAGCAGTAGCGGGGGGGCGGCCACTGAAGCTTTCTTT. The chain carries TRBV6-5 and TRBJ1-1; D is possibly TRBD1 (6 bases). Germline V gives CDR1 MNHEY, CDR2 SVGAGI. V shed 5 bases and J shed 4 bases, with 14 bases lying between them. The CDR3 spans 14 residues.

This chain uses TRBV5-1 with TRBJ2-1; D is unclear. With 0 bases removed from V and 9 bases from J, the gap between germline ends came to 16 bases. The CDR3 is 15 amino acids. The germline V gene encodes CDR1 SGHRS and CDR2 YFSETQ. The CDR3: CASSLGVVGSGEQFF. Written as DNA, the CDR3 is TGCGCCAGCAGCTTGGGAGTGGTAGGCTCGGGTGAGCAGTTCTTC. The whole variable domain, filled in from reference TRBV5-1 and TRBJ2-1, reads KAGVTQTPRYLIKTRGQQVTLSCSPISGHRSVSWYQQTPGQGLQFLFEYFSETQRNKGNFPGRFSGRQFSNSRSEMNVSTLELGDSALYLCASSLGVVGSGEQFFGPGTRLTVL.

The rearrangement joins TRBV5-1 to TRBJ2-3, with D possibly matching TRBD2 (6 bases). In germline, CDR1 is SGHRS, CDR2 YFSETQ. The CDR3 runs to 15 residues. V gave up 0 bases and J gave up 7 bases, with 15 bases separating them. This CDR3 is CASSLGGGNANTQYF. The CDR3 coding sequence is TGCGCCAGCAGCTTGGGGGGAGGAAATGCAAATACGCAGTATTTT.

V gene TRBV10-3 combines with J gene TRBJ1-2; TRBD1 matches 10 bases. Germline-derived CDR1 and CDR2 are ENHRY and SYGVKD. This CDR3 contains 14 residues. V lost 4 bases to trimming and J lost 7 bases; unmatched junction nucleotides: 6. As DNA, the CDR3 is TGTGCCATCAGTGTCGGGACAGGGGTTTTTGGCTACACCTTC. Translated, it gives CAISVGTGVFGYTF.

This chain links TRBV28 with TRBJ1-2, with TRBD1 matching over 10 bases. The germline gives CDR1 MDHEN, CDR2 SYDVKM. Unmatched junction bases numbered 5, after V lost 3 bases and J lost 4 bases. CDR3 length: 15 residues. This CDR3 reads CASSFGDRGFYGYTF. The CDR3 DNA sequence: TGTGCCAGCAGTTTCGGGGACAGGGGATTCTATGGCTACACCTTC.

Written as DNA, the CDR3 is TGTGCCAGCAGCGTAGGGCACAGGACTAACTATGGCTACACCTTC. Residues: CASSVGHRTNYGYTF. The chain is built from TRBV9 and TRBJ1-2; D possibly corresponds to TRBD1 (5 bases). V gave up 0 bases and J gave up 0 bases, with 9 bases separating them. The germline V gene has CDR1 SGDLS and CDR2 YYNGEE. There are 15 residues in the CDR3.

The rearrangement joins TRBV5-1 to TRBJ1-1, with 7 bases identical to TRBD1. V lost 4 bases, J lost 0 bases, and 6 bases stayed unmatched. Germline assignment: CDR1 SGHRS and CDR2 YFSETQ. This CDR3 comprises 15 residues. Here the CDR3 reads CASSLQTGMNTEAFF. The CDR3 DNA reads as TGCGCCAGCAGCCTCCAGACAGGGATGAACACTGAAGCTTTCTTT.

The gene calls are TRBV18 and TRBJ2-7; 8 bases fit TRBD1. V dropped 5 bases and J dropped 2; count of bases not matched to a gene: 5. CDR1 KGHSH and CDR2 LQKENI come from the germline V gene. The CDR3 covers 14 residues. The CDR3 reads CASSAAQGAYEQYF. As DNA, the CDR3 is TGTGCCAGCTCAGCAGCACAGGGGGCCTACGAGCAGTACTTC. Together with reference TRBV18 and TRBJ2-7, the CDR3 gives the full variable domain: NAGVMQNPRHLVRRRGQEARLRCSPMKGHSHVYWYRQLPEEGLKFMVYLQKENIIDESGMPKERFSAEFPKEGPSILRIQQVVRGDSAAYFCASSAAQGAYEQYFGPGTRLTVT.